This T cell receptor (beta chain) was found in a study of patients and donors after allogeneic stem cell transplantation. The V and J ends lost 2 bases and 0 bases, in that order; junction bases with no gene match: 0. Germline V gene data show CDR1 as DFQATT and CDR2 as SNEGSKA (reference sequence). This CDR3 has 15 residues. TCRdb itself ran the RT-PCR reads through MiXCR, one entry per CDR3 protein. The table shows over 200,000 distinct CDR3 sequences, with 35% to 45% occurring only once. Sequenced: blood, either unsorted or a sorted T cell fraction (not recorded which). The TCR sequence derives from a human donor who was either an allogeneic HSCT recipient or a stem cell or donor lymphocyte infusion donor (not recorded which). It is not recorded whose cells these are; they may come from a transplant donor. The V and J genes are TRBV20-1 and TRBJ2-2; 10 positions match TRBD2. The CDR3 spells CSARLAGANTGELFF. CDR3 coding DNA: TGCAGTGCTAGACTAGCGGGGGCGAACACCGGGGAGCTGTTTTTT.